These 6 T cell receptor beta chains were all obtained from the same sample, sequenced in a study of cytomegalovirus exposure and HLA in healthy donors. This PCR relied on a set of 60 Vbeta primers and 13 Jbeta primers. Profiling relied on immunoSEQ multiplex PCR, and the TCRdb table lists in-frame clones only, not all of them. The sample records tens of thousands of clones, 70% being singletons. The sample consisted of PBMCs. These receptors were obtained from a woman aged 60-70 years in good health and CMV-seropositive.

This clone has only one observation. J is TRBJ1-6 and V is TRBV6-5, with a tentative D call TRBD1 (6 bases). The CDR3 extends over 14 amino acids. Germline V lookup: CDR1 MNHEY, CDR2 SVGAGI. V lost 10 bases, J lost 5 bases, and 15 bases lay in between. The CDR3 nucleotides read TGTGCCACCCTCAGGGAGGGGGATAATTCACCCCTCCACTTT. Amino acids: CATLREGDNSPLHF.

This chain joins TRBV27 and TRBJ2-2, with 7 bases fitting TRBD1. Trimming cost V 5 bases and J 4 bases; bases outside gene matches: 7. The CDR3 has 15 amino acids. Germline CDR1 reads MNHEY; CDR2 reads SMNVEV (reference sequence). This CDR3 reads CASSQQGFSTGELFF. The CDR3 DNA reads TGTGCCAGCAGTCAACAGGGGTTTAGCACCGGGGAGCTGTTTTTT.

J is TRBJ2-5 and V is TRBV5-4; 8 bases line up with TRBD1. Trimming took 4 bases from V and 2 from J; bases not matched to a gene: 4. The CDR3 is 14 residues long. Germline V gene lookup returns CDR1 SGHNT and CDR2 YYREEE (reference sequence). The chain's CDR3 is CASSPDRAQETQYF. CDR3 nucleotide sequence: TGTGCCAGCAGCCCGGACAGGGCTCAAGAGACCCAGTACTTC.

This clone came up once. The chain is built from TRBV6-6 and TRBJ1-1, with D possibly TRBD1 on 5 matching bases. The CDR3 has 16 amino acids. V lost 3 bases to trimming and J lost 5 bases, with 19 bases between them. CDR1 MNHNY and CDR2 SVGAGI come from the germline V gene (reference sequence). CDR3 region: CASSYLGRRPGTEAFF. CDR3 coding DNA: TGTGCCAGCAGTTATCTGGGGCGCCGGCCCGGGACTGAAGCTTTCTTT.

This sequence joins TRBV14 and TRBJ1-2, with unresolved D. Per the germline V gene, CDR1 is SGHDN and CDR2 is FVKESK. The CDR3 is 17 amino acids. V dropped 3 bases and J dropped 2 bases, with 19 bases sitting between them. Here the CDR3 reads CASSHSDLGSRNYGYTF. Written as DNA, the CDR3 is TGTGCCAGCAGCCATTCGGATTTGGGCAGCCGAAACTATGGCTACACCTTC.

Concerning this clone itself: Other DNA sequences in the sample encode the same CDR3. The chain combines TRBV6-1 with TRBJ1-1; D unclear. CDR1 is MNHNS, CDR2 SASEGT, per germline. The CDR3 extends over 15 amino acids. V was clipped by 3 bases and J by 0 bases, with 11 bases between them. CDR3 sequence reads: CASSDGSRVNTEAFF. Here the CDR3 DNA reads TGTGCCAGCAGTGACGGGAGCAGAGTGAACACTGAAGCTTTCTTT.